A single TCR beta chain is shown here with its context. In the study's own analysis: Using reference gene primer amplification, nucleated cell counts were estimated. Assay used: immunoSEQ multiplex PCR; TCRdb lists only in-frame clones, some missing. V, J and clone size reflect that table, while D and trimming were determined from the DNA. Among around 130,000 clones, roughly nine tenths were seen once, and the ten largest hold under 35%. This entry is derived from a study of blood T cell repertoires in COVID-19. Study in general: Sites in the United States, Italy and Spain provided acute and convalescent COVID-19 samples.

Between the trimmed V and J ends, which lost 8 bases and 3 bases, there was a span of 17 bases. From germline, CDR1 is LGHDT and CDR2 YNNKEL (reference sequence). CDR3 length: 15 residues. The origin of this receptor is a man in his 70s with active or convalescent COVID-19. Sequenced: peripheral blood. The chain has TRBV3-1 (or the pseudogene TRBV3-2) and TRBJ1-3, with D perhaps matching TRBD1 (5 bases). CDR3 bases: TGTGCCAGCTCCTCCTCTCAGGGAGGTGGAAACACCATATATTTT. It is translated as CASSSSQGGGNTIYF.